The next 26 T cell receptor beta chains were all read from a single sample in a study of blood T cell repertoires in COVID-19. Method: immunoSEQ multiplex PCR; TCRdb's copy keeps in-frame clones and lacks some. This table has 87,000 or so clones, roughly 84% appearing once. Sample: peripheral blood. These receptors were obtained from an elderly woman in a cohort sampled during active or convalescent COVID-19.

The rearrangement links TRBV5-1 to TRBJ2-1; TRBD2 matches 14 bases. Trimming cost V 3 bases and J 7 bases; bases outside gene matches: 3. Per germline, CDR1 SGHRS and CDR2 YFSETQ. CDR3 length equals 15 residues. CDR3 bases: TGCGCCAGCAGCTCGGGACTAGCGGGAGTTAATGAGCAGTTCTTC. Residues: CASSSGLAGVNEQFF.

The rearrangement links TRBV19 to TRBJ2-3, with 11 bases matching TRBD2. V shed 6 bases, J shed 2 bases, and the junction held 4 bases outside the gene matches. The V gene's germline CDR1 is LNHDA and CDR2 SQIVND (reference sequence). The CDR3 is made up of 15 amino acids. Here the CDR3 reads CASREGLAATDTQYF. In nucleotides, the CDR3 is TGTGCCAGTAGAGAGGGACTAGCGGCCACAGATACGCAGTATTTT.

The chain carries TRBV7-3 and TRBJ2-2; D not resolved. Germline V lookup: CDR1 SGHTA, CDR2 FQGTGA. The CDR3 length is 16 residues. V was trimmed by 5 bases and J by 6 bases, leaving 19 bases between them. The CDR3 spells CASSRQRLATAGELFF. CDR3 DNA sequence: TGTGCCAGCAGCCGACAACGGTTGGCGACGGCCGGGGAGCTGTTTTTT.

The chain is built from TRBV24-1 and TRBJ2-1; D perhaps matches TRBD1 (5 bases). The V end lost 6 bases, the J end lost 6 bases, and 20 bases lay between the germline ends. Germline assignment: CDR1 KGHDR and CDR2 SFDVKD. The length of the CDR3 is 16 residues. In DNA, the CDR3 is TGTGCCACCAGTTATGCCCTAGTGGGGCAGTCCAATGAGCAGTTCTTC. The encoded protein is CATSYALVGQSNEQFF.

V is TRBV5-1 and J is TRBJ1-2, with 10 positions matching TRBD1. After removal of 3 bases from V and 6 bases from J, the junction contained 2 bases not matched to a gene. Germline CDR1 SGHRS, CDR2 YFSETQ. CDR3 length: 13 amino acids. The DNA for the CDR3 is TGCGCCAGCAGCTCGGGACAGGGGAATGGCTACACCTTC. It codes for CASSSGQGNGYTF.

CDR3 amino acids: CASRHITGNYGYTF. The CDR3 nucleotides read TGTGCCAGCAGACACATTACAGGGAACTATGGCTACACCTTC. The J gene is TRBJ1-2, the V gene TRBV6-5, with D maybe TRBD1 (6 bases). Per the germline V gene, CDR1 is MNHEY and CDR2 is SVGAGI. The length of the CDR3 is 14 residues. Trimming took off 6 bases at V and 2 bases at J, with 13 bases between the two ends.

The V call is TRBV19, the J call TRBJ1-3; 8 positions match TRBD1. The germline V gene encodes CDR1 LNHDA and CDR2 SQIVND (reference sequence). V lost 9 bases and J lost 5; bases outside the gene matches: 6. This CDR3 contains 13 residues. The DNA for the CDR3 is TGTGCCAGCGTACAGGGGGACAGAAACACCATATATTTT. Its translation: CASVQGDRNTIYF.

The CDR3 region is CASRTHRAYEQYF. The CDR3 DNA sequence: TGTGCCAGCAGAACTCACAGGGCTTACGAGCAGTACTTC. The chain couples TRBV28 to TRBJ2-7, with D perhaps matching TRBD1 (6 bases). Per germline, CDR1 MDHEN and CDR2 SYDVKM. This CDR3 is built from 13 residues. V was shortened by 6 bases and J by 4 bases, with 13 bases between the two germline ends.

This chain uses TRBV19 with TRBJ1-5; unclear D gene. V was shortened by 5 bases and J by 1 base, with 12 bases between the two germline ends. The length of the CDR3 is 15 residues. CDR1 is LNHDA, CDR2 SQIVND, per germline (reference sequence). CDR3 sequence (DNA): TGTGCCAGTAGTCCTCAGGCTACCAGCAATCAGCCCCAGCATTTT. Protein product: CASSPQATSNQPQHF.

The chain uses TRBV5-1 and TRBJ2-3, with TRBD1 matching 9 bases. V was pared by 4 bases and J by 3 bases, with 12 bases of the junction left unmatched. Germline-derived CDR1 and CDR2 are SGHRS and YFSETQ. The CDR3 loop spans 17 amino acids. This CDR3 reads CASSPATGGGSTDTQYF. The CDR3, as DNA: TGCGCCAGCAGCCCGGCCACAGGGGGCGGCAGTACAGATACGCAGTATTTT.

The chain couples TRBV10-3 to TRBJ2-7, with TRBD2 matching over 10 bases. Germline CDR1 reads ENHRY; CDR2 reads SYGVKD. Germline trimming cut 3 bases from V and 5 bases from J; bases unmatched to any gene: 10. The CDR3 has 16 residues. In nucleotides, the CDR3 is TGTGCCATCAGTGACCTTCCTAGCGGGAGCGGCCACGAGCAGTACGTC. As protein: CAISDLPSGSGHEQYV.

The sample holds one count of this clone. This chain links TRBV13 with TRBJ2-1, with TRBD2 matching over 12 bases. After removal of 2 bases from V and 8 bases from J, the junction contained 4 bases not matched to a gene. CDR1 PRHDT and CDR2 FYEKMQ come from the germline V gene (reference sequence). The CDR3 spans 15 residues. CDR3 residues: CASSLRLAGVDEQFF. The CDR3 DNA is TGTGCCAGCAGCTTAAGACTAGCGGGAGTGGATGAGCAGTTCTTC.

This clone was seen once. The chain links TRBV4-1 to TRBJ2-1; possible D gene TRBD1, 6 bases. Germline V gives CDR1 MGHRA, CDR2 YSYEKL. The V and J ends lost 0 bases and 4 bases respectively, with 16 bases between them. CDR3 length: 17 residues. The CDR3 sequence: CASSQESGTRPYNEQFF. The CDR3 coding sequence is TGCGCCAGCAGCCAAGAGTCCGGGACACGTCCTTACAATGAGCAGTTCTTC.

J is TRBJ2-1 and V is TRBV29-1, with a weak D call TRBD1 (6 bases). This CDR3 has 15 amino acids. Germline V gene sequence: CDR1 SQVTM, CDR2 ANQGSEA. The V and J ends lost 4 bases and 0 bases respectively, with 13 bases between them. DNA for the CDR3: TGCAGCGTTGTGAGGGGGTCGGGCTCCTACAATGAGCAGTTCTTC. This codes for CSVVRGSGSYNEQFF.

The rearrangement uses TRBV7-9 and TRBJ2-1, with a possible D match to TRBD2 (6 bases). Trimming removed 5 bases at V and 5 bases at J, with 13 bases between. The CDR3 spans 14 residues. Germline assignment: CDR1 SEHNR and CDR2 FQNEAQ (reference sequence). This chain's CDR3 is CASSPGTHDNEQFF. The CDR3, as DNA: TGTGCCAGCAGCCCCGGGACTCACGACAATGAGCAGTTCTTC. Using reference TRBV7-9 and TRBJ2-1 for the parts outside the CDR3, the full variable domain is DTGVSQNPRHKITKRGQNVTFRCDPISEHNRLYWYRQTLGQGPEFLTYFQNEAQLEKSRLLSDRFSAERPKGSFSTLEIQRTEQGDSAMYLCASSPGTHDNEQFFGPGTRLTVL.

This clone was seen only once. This chain links TRBV5-4 with TRBJ2-2; D remains ambiguous. V was shortened by 1 base and J by 2 bases, with 6 bases between the two germline ends. The CDR3 has 14 residues. Germline loops: CDR1 SGHNT, CDR2 YYREEE (reference sequence). For the CDR3, the DNA is TGTGCCAGCAGCTTGTCCCGTAACACCGGGGAGCTGTTTTTT. This gives the protein CASSLSRNTGELFF.

This chain links TRBV7-8 with TRBJ2-1, with 7 positions matching TRBD2. V was clipped by 4 bases and J by 8 bases; unmatched bases: 5. Germline loops: CDR1 SGHVS, CDR2 FQNEAQ. The CDR3 length is 13 residues. CDR3 nucleotide sequence: TGTGCCAGCAGCTACCGTCTAGCGGATGAGCAGTTCTTC. Protein sequence: CASSYRLADEQFF.

This chain links TRBV6-4 with TRBJ1-2; TRBD1 aligns across 10 bases. The germline CDR1 and CDR2 sequences are MRHNA and SNTAGT. The V and J ends lost 7 bases and 4 bases, in that order; junction bases with no gene match: 12. The CDR3 runs to 16 residues. In DNA, the CDR3 is TGTGCCAGCACCCGACAGGGGGCGCGTACCCTCTATGGCTACACCTTC. Its protein is CASTRQGARTLYGYTF.

The chain carries TRBV6-5 and TRBJ1-5, with 8 bases aligning to TRBD1. CDR1 MNHEY and CDR2 SVGAGI come from the germline V gene. The CDR3 is made up of 15 amino acids. Unmatched junction bases numbered 6, after V lost 6 bases and J lost 2 bases. CDR3 DNA: TGTGCCAGCAGGCCTACAGGGGGGCGCAATCAGCCCCAGCATTTT. Its translation is CASRPTGGRNQPQHF.

V usage is TRBV19 and J usage is TRBJ2-2; 12 bases are shared with TRBD2. Germline lookup yields CDR1 LNHDA and CDR2 SQIVND (reference sequence). This CDR3 region has 15 residues. V trimming: 6 bases; J trimming: 2 bases; junction bases outside the gene matches: 1. CDR3 region: CASRGLAGNTGELFF. CDR3 nucleotide sequence: TGTGCCAGTAGAGGACTAGCGGGAAACACCGGGGAGCTGTTTTTT.

This rearrangement joins TRBV6-6 to TRBJ1-2, with no clear D. The CDR3 has 13 amino acids. V gave up 2 bases and J gave up 3 bases, with 7 bases separating them. The germline V gene has CDR1 MNHNY and CDR2 SVGAGI (reference sequence). The CDR3 reads CASSYRLDYGYTF. As DNA, the CDR3 is TGTGCCAGCAGTTACCGGTTGGACTATGGCTACACCTTC.

The V call is TRBV4-1, the J call TRBJ2-2; no definite D call. The CDR3 totals 15 residues. Per the germline V gene, CDR1 is MGHRA and CDR2 is YSYEKL. V was shortened by 2 bases and J by 0 bases, with 7 bases between the two germline ends. The CDR3 nucleotides are TGCGCCAGCAGCCAACAGACATCGAACACCGGGGAGCTGTTTTTT. Translated, it gives CASSQQTSNTGELFF.

This chain uses TRBV5-8 with TRBJ2-5; D perhaps matches TRBD2 (6 bases). The germline V gene has CDR1 SGHTS and CDR2 YDEGEE. The CDR3 is 14 residues long. V was pared by 9 bases and J by 8 bases, with 23 bases between. The CDR3, as DNA: TGTGCCAACGGAGGGGCTGCGGCGAAGGAAACCCAGTACTTC. Translated, it gives CANGGAAAKETQYF.

The chain employs TRBV7-2 and TRBJ2-3, with 8 positions matching TRBD1. CDR3 length: 14 amino acids. Germline trimming cut 5 bases from V and 3 bases from J; bases unmatched to any gene: 4. Per the germline V gene, CDR1 is SGHTA and CDR2 is FQGNSA. CDR3 DNA: TGTGCCAGCAGCCAAAGACAGGGGACAGATACGCAGTATTTT. Protein sequence: CASSQRQGTDTQYF.

The chain joins TRBV5-6 to TRBJ1-3; D possibly corresponds to TRBD1 (5 bases). The CDR3 sequence is 15 residues long. The V gene's germline CDR1 is SGHDT and CDR2 YYEEEE. Trimming shortened V by 0 bases and J by 4 bases, and 11 bases separated the two germline ends. Here the CDR3 reads CASSLVTGGGNTIYF. Written as DNA, the CDR3 is TGTGCCAGCAGCTTGGTTACAGGTGGGGGAAACACCATATATTTT.

The gene calls are TRBV7-9 and TRBJ2-7; TRBD1 agrees at 8 bases. CDR1 is SEHNR, CDR2 FQNEAQ, per germline (reference sequence). There are 17 residues in the CDR3. J lost 2 bases, V lost 4 bases, and 13 bases had no gene match. CDR3 amino acids: CASSSLLTGGSTYEQYF. The CDR3 DNA sequence: TGTGCCAGCAGCTCACTACTTACAGGGGGGAGCACCTACGAGCAGTACTTC.